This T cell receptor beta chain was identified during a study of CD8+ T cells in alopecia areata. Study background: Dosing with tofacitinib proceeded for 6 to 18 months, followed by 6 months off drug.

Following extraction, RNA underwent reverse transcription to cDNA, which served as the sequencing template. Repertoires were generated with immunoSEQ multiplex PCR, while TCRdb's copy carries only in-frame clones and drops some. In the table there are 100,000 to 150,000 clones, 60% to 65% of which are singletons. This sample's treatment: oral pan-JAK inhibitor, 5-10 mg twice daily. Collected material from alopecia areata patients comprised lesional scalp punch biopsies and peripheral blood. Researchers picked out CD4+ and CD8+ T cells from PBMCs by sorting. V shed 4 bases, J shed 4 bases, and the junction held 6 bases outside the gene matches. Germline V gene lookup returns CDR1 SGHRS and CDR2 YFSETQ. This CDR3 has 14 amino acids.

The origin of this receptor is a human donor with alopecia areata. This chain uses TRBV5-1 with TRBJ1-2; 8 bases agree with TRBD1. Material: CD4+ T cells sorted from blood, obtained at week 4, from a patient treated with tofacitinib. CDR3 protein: CASSLGQDSYGYTF. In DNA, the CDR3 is TGCGCCAGCAGCCTGGGACAGGACAGCTATGGCTACACCTTC.